Included here is one T cell receptor (beta chain) sequence, with context. This CDR3 region has 15 residues. Germline values: CDR1 SGHVS, CDR2 FQNEAQ. This sample is drawn from a study of T cells expressing NK-cell markers. Study-wide context: Out of eight donors sequenced, seven tested HCMV-seropositive and the remaining one seronegative.

TCRdb re-analyzed the 5' RACE reads; it lists each CDR3 protein once, without DNA. The sample spans over 150,000 distinct CDR3 sequences; the ten largest clones claim around 20%. This sequence originates from a man aged 18-69 years in good health. The gene calls are TRBV7-8 and TRBJ2-3; TCRdb proposes TRBD2, but this gene call is untestable without DNA. Sequencing was done on a sample of blood T cells: a sorted CD56 or NKG2C T cell subset, CD4+ or CD8+ T cells, or bulk PBMC T cells (not recorded which). The CDR3 protein is CASSFTGGPSDTQYF.